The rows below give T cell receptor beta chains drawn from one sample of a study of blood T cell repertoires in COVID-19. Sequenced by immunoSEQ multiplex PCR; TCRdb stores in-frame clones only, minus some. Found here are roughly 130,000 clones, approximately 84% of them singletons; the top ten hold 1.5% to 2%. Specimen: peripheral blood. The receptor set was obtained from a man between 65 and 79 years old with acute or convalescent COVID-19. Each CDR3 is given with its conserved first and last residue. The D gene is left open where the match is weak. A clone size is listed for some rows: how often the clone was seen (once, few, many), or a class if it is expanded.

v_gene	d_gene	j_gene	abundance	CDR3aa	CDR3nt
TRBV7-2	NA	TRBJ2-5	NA	CASSGQGGETQYF	TGTGCCAGCAGCGGTCAGGGTGGGGAGACCCAGTACTTC
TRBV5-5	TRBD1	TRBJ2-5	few	CASSLQGARREETQYF	TGTGCCAGCAGCCTACAGGGGGCGCGCCGGGAAGAGACCCAGTACTTC
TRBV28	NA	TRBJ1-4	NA	CASSKGLATNEKLFF	TGTGCCAGCAGTAAAGGACTCGCAACTAATGAAAAACTGTTTTTT
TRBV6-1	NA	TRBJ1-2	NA	CASSEGLFYGYTF	TGTGCCAGCAGTGAGGGACTCTTCTATGGCTACACCTTC
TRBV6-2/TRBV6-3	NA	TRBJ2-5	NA	CASSLPGTQYF	TGTGCCAGCAGCCTCCCCGGGACCCAGTACTTC
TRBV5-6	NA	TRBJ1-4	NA	CASSSWGAGSDEKLFF	TGTGCCAGCAGCTCCTGGGGAGCCGGCTCGGATGAAAAACTGTTTTTT
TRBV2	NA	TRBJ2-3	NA	CASSVRDTQYF	TGTGCCAGCAGTGTCCGAGATACGCAGTATTTT
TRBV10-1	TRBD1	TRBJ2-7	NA	CASSESYGQGAPEQYF	TGCGCCAGCAGTGAGTCTTACGGACAGGGGGCCCCCGAGCAGTACTTC
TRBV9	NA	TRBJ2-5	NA	CASTPEETQYF	TGTGCCAGCACCCCGGAAGAGACCCAGTACTTC
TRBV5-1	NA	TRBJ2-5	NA	CASSSFQETQYF	TGCGCCAGCAGCTCCTTCCAAGAGACCCAGTACTTC
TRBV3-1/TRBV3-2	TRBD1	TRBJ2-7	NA	CASSLSQGAHEQYF	TGTGCCAGCAGCCTTTCACAGGGGGCTCATGAGCAGTACTTC
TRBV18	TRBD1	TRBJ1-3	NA	CASSPPRDRAFSGNTIYF	TGTGCCAGCTCACCACCCCGGGACAGGGCTTTCTCTGGAAACACCATATATTTT
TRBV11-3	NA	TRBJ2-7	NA	CASSFLGYSEQYF	TGTGCCAGCAGCTTTCTGGGCTACTCCGAGCAGTACTTC
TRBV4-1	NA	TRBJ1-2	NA	CASSQAGTGLGYGYTF	TGCGCCAGCAGCCAAGCGGGTACAGGGTTAGGCTATGGCTACACCTTC
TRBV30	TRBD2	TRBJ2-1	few	CAAGVKGNEQFF	TGTGCGGCGGGGGTCAAAGGGAATGAGCAGTTCTTC
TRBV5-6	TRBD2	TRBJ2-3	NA	CASRPSGDRDTQYF	TGTGCCAGCCGACCTAGCGGGGATAGAGATACGCAGTATTTT
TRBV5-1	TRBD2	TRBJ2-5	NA	CASSSPGGGQETQYF	TGCGCCAGCAGCTCCCCGGGAGGGGGCCAAGAGACCCAGTACTTC
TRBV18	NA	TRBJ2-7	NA	CASSPGKTDYEQYF	TGTGCCAGCTCACCCGGTAAAACCGACTACGAGCAGTACTTC
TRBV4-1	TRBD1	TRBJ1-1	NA	CASSHGQGRPTEAFF	TGCGCCAGCAGCCACGGACAGGGGAGACCTACTGAAGCTTTCTTT
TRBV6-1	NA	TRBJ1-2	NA	CASSEPEVYGYTF	TGTGCCAGCAGTGAACCAGAGGTCTATGGCTACACCTTC
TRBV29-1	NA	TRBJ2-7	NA	CSAGHVSYEQYF	TGCAGCGCCGGACACGTCTCCTACGAGCAGTACTTC
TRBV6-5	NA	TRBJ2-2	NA	CASSYQGDFYWGELFF	TGTGCCAGCAGTTACCAGGGGGACTTTTACTGGGGGGAGCTGTTTTTT
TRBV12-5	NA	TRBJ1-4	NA	CASGLARTATNEKLFF	TGTGCTAGTGGTTTAGCCAGGACTGCAACTAATGAAAAACTGTTTTTT
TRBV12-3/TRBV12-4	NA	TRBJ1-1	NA	CASSSKRGIEAFF	TGTGCCAGCAGTTCGAAGAGGGGGATTGAAGCTTTCTTT
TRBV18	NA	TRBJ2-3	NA	CASSPGLITSTDTQYF	TGTGCCAGCTCACCAGGGCTAATTACTAGCACAGATACGCAGTATTTT
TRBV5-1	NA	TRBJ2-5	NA	CASSLWGGQGQETQYF	TGCGCCAGCAGCTTATGGGGGGGCCAGGGGCAAGAGACCCAGTACTTC
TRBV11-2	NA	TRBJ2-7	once	CASRDSGYEQYF	TGTGCCAGCAGGGACTCAGGATACGAGCAGTACTTC
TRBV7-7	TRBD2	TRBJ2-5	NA	CASSPGGGGQETQYF	TGTGCTAGCAGCCCGGGGGGTGGAGGGCAAGAGACCCAGTACTTC
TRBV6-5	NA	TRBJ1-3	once	CASSKQGSGNTIYF	TGTGCCAGCAGCAAACAGGGATCTGGAAACACCATATATTTT
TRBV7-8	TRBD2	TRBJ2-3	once	CASSLALAGTDTQYF	TGTGCCAGCAGCTTAGCTCTAGCGGGCACAGATACGCAGTATTTT
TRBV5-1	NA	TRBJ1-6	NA	CASSLGGSDNSPLHF	TGCGCCAGCAGCTTGGGAGGCTCCGATAATTCACCCCTCCACTTT
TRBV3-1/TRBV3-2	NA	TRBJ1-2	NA	CASSQEQRGGYTF	TGTGCCAGCAGCCAAGAACAGCGGGGGGGCTACACCTTC
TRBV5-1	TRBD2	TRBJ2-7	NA	CASSSRGGGGNEQYF	TGCGCCAGCAGCTCCCGCGGCGGGGGGGGTAACGAGCAGTACTTC
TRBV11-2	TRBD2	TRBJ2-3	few	CASSLQTSGGPGDTQYF	TGTGCCAGCAGCTTGCAAACTAGCGGGGGGCCAGGGGATACGCAGTATTTT
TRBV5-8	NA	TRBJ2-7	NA	CASSYGRVTYEQYF	TGTGCCAGCAGCTACGGCAGGGTCACCTACGAGCAGTACTTC
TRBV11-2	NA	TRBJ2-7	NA	CASSLDVGDYYEQYF	TGTGCCAGCAGCTTAGACGTTGGAGATTACTACGAGCAGTACTTC
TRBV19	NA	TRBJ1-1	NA	CASSWAGPRDTEAFF	TGTGCCAGTAGCTGGGCGGGACCGCGTGACACTGAAGCTTTCTTT
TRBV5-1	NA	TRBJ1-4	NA	CASSLRMAGEKLFF	TGCGCCAGCAGCTTACGGATGGCGGGGGAAAAACTGTTTTTT
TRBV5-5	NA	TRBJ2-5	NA	CASSIHRDTQETQYF	TGTGCCAGCAGCATTCATCGGGACACCCAAGAGACCCAGTACTTC
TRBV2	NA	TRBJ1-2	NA	CASSEGEIYGYTF	TGTGCCAGCAGTGAAGGGGAGATCTATGGCTACACCTTC
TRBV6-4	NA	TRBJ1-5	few	CANKNINQPQHF	TGTGCCAACAAAAATATTAATCAGCCCCAGCATTTT
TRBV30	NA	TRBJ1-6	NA	CAWRGANNSPLHF	TGTGCCTGGAGGGGGGCGAACAATTCACCCCTCCACTTT
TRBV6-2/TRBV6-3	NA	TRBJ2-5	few	CASSYNPRTYQETQYF	TGTGCCAGCAGTTACAACCCCAGGACTTACCAAGAGACCCAGTACTTC
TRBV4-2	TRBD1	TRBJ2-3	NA	CASSLIQGTTDTQYF	TGTGCCAGCAGCCTTATACAGGGGACCACAGATACGCAGTATTTT
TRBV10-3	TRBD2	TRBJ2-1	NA	CAISESGRSGGYNEQFF	TGTGCCATCAGTGAGTCGGGGAGGAGCGGGGGCTACAATGAGCAGTTCTTC